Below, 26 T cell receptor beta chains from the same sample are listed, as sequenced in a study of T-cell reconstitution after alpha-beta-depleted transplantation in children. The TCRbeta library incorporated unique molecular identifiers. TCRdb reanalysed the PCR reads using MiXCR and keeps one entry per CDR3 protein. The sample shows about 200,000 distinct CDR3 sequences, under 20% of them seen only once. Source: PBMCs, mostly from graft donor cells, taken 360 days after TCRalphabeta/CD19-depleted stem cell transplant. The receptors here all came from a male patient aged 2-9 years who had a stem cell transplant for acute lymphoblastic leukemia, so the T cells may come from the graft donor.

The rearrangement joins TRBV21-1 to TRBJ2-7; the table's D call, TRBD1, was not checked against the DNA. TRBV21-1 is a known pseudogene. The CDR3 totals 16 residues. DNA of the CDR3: TGTGCCACCACCAAAGAAGGGGATGGAATAAATTACGAGCAGTACTTC. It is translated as CATTKEGDGINYEQYF.

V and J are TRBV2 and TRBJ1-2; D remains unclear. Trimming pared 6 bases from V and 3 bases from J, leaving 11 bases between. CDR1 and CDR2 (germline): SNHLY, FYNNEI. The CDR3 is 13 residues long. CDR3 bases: TGTGCCAGCAGGACGAGTAGTGACTATGGCTACACCTTC. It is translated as CASRTSSDYGYTF.

The CDR3 DNA reads TGCAGCGCCACAGGGTCTTACAATGAGCAGTTCTTC. Encoded protein: CSATGSYNEQFF. The chain joins TRBV29-1 to TRBJ2-1, with D possibly matching TRBD1 (6 bases). This CDR3 has 12 residues. Germline V gives CDR1 SQVTM, CDR2 ANQGSEA. The V gene lost 7 bases and the J gene lost 4 bases, with 11 bases spanning the gap.

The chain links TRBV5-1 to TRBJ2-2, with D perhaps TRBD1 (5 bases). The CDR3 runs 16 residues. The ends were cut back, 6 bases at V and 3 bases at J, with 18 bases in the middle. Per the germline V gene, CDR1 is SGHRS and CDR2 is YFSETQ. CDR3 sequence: CASTSQGRSDTGELFF. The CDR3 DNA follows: TGCGCCAGCACCAGCCAGGGAAGGTCGGACACCGGGGAGCTGTTTTTT.

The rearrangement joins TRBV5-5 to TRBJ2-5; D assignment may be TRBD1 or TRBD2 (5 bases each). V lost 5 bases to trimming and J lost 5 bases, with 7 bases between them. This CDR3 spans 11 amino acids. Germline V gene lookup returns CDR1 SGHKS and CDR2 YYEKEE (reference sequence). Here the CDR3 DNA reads TGTGCCAGCAGAGAGGGGGAGACCCAGTACTTC. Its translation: CASREGETQYF.

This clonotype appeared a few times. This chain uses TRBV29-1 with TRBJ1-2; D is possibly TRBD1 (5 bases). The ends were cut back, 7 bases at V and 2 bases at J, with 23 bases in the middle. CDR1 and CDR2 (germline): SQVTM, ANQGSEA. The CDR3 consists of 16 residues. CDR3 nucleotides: TGCAGCGCTGTTGTGCAGGGAGTCGGCTCGAACTATGGCTACACCTTC. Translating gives CSAVVQGVGSNYGYTF.

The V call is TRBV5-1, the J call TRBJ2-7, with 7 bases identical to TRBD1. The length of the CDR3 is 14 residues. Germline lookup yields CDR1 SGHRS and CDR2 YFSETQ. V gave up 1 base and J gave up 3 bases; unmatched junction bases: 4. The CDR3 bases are TGCGCCAGCAGCTTGCAGGGGGAAGGCTACGAGCAGTACTTC. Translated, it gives CASSLQGEGYEQYF.

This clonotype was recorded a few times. Here the CDR3 DNA reads TGTGCCAGCAGTCAAACAGGGAGCAATAATTCACCCCTCCACTTT. Translation: CASSQTGSNNSPLHF. The gene calls are TRBV27 and TRBJ1-6; possibly TRBD1 for D (6 bases). Germline CDR1 and CDR2: MNHEY and SMNVEV (reference sequence). Deletions cut 5 bases from V and 5 bases from J, with 13 bases between. The CDR3 runs 15 residues.

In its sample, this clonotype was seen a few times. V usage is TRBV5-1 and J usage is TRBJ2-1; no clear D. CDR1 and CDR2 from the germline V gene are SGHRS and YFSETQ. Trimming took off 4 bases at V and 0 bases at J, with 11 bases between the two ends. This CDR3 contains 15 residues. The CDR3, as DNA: TGCGCCAGCAGCCCCGACTTGGGCTCCTACAATGAGCAGTTCTTC. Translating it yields CASSPDLGSYNEQFF.

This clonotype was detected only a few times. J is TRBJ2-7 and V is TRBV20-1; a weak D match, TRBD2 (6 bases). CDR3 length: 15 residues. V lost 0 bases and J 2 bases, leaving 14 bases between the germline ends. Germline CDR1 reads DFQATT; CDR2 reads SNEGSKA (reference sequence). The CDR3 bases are TGCAGTGCTAGAGATCCGGGGACTGCCCCCTACGAGCAGTACTTC. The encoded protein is CSARDPGTAPYEQYF.

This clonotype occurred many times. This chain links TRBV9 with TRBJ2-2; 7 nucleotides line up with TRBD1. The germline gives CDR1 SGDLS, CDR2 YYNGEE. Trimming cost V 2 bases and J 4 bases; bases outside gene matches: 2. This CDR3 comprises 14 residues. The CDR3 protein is CASSVGQLTGELFF. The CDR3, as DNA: TGTGCCAGCAGCGTGGGACAGCTCACCGGGGAGCTGTTTTTT.

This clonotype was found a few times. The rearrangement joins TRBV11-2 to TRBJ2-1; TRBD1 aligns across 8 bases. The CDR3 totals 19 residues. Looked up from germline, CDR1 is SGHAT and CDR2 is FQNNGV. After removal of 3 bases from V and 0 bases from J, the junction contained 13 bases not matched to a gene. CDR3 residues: CASSFPRETGVSSYNEQFF. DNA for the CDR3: TGTGCCAGCAGCTTCCCCAGGGAGACAGGGGTGAGCTCCTACAATGAGCAGTTCTTC.

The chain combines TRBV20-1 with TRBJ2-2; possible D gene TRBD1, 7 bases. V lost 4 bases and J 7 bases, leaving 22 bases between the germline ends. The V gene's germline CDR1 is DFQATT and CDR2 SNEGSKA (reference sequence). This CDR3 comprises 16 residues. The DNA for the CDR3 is TGCAGTGCTATTCGGTCAGGGGGGCGGCTGAGCGGGGAGCTGTTTTTT. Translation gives CSAIRSGGRLSGELFF.

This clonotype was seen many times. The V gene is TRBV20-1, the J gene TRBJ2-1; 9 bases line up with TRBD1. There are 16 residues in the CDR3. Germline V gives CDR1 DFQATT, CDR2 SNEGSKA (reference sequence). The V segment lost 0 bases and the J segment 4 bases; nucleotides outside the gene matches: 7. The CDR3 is CSARDPGQGMYNEQFF. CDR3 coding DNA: TGCAGTGCTAGAGATCCGGGACAGGGTATGTACAATGAGCAGTTCTTC.

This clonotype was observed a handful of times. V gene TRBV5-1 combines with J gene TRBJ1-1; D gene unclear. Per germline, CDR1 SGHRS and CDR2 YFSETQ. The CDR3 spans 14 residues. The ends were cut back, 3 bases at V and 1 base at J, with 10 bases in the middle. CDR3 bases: TGCGCCAGCAGCTCGTCGACGGCGAACACTGAAGCTTTCTTT. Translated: CASSSSTANTEAFF.

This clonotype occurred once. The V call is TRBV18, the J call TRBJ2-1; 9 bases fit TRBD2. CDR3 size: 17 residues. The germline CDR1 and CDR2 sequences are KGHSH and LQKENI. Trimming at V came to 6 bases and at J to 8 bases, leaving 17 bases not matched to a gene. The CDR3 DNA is TGTGCCAGCTCCCAAATCCCCAGCGGGGGGCTTCGACATGAGCAGTTCTTC. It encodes CASSQIPSGGLRHEQFF.

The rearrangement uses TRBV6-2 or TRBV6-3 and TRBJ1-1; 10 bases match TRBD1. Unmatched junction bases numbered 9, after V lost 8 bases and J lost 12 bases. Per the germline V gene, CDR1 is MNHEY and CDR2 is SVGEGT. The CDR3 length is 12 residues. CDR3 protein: CASFGQGGMPFF. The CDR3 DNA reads TGTGCCAGCTTCGGACAGGGGGGAATGCCTTTCTTT.

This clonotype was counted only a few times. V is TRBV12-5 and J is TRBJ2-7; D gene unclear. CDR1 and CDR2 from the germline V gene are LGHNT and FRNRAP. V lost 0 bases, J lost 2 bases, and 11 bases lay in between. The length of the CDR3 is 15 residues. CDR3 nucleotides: TGTGCTAGTGGTTTGGTACGGGTTCGTCCCTACGAGCAGTACTTC. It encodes CASGLVRVRPYEQYF.

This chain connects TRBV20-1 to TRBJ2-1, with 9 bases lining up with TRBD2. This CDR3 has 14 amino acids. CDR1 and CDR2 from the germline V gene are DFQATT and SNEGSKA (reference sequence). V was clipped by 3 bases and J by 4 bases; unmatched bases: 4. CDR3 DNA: TGCAGTGCTAGGTCTAGCGGGACTTACAATGAGCAGTTCTTC. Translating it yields CSARSSGTYNEQFF.

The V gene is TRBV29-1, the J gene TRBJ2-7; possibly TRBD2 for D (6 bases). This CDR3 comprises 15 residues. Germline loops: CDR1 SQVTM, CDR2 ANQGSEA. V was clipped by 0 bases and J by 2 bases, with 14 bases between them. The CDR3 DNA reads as TGCAGCGTTGAAGATCCTAGCGAGCTAACCTACGAGCAGTACTTC. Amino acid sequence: CSVEDPSELTYEQYF.

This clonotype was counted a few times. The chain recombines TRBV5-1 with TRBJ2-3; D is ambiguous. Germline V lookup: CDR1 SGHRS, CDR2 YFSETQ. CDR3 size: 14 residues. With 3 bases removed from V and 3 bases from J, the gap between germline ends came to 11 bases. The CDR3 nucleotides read TGCGCCAGCAGCTCCCCGGACGCTACAGATACGCAGTATTTT. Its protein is CASSSPDATDTQYF.

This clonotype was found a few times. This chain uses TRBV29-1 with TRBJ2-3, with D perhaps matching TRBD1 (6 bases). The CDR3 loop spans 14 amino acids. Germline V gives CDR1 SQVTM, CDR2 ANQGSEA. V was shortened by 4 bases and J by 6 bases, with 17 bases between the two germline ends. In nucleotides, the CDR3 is TGCAGCGTTGGGGTGACAGGTGTAGGCGATACGCAGTATTTT. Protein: CSVGVTGVGDTQYF.

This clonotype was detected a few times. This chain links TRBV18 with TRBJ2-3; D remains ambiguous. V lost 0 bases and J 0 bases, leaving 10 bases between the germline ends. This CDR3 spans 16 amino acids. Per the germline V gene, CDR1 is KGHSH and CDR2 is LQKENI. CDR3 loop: CASSPPSWISTDTQYF. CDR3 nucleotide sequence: TGTGCCAGCTCACCACCCTCCTGGATCAGCACAGATACGCAGTATTTT. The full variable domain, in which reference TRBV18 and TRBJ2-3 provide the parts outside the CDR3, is NAGVMQNPRHLVRRRGQEARLRCSPMKGHSHVYWYRQLPEEGLKFMVYLQKENIIDESGMPKERFSAEFPKEGPSILRIQQVVRGDSAAYFCASSPPSWISTDTQYFGPGTRLTVL.

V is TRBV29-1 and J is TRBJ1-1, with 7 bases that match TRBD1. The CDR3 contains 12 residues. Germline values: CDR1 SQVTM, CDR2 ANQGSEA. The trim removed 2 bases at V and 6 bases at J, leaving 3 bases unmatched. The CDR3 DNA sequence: TGCAGCGTTGAACCAGGGGGTTCTGAAGCTTTCTTT. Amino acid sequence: CSVEPGGSEAFF. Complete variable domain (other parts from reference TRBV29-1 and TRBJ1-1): SAVISQKPSRDICQRGTSLTIQCQVDSQVTMMFWYRQQPGQSLTLIATANQGSEATYESGFVIDKFPISRPNLTFSTLTVSNMSPEDSSIYLCSVEPGGSEAFFGQGTRLTVV.

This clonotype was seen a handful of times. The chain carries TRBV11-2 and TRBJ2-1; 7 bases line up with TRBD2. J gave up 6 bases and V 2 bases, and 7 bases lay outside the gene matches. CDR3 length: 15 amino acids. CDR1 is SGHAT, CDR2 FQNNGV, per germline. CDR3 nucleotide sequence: TGTGCCAGCAGCTTACAGCGGGATCTATCCAATGAGCAGTTCTTC. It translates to CASSLQRDLSNEQFF.

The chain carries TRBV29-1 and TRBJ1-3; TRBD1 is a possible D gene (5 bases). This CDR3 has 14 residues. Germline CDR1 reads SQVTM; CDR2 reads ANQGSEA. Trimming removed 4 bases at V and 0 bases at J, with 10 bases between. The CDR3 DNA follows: TGCAGCGTTGGGACAACTGGCTCTGGAAACACCATATATTTT. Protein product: CSVGTTGSGNTIYF.